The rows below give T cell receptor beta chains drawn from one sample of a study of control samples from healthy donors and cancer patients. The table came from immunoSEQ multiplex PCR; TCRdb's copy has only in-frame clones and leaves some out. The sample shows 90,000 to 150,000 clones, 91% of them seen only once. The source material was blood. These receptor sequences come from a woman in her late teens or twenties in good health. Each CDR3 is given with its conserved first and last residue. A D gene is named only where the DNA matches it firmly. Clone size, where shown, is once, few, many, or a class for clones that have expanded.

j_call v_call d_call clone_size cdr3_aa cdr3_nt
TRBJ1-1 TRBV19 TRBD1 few CASSTQGAQNTEAFF TGTGCCAGTAGTACACAGGGGGCGCAGAACACTGAAGCTTTCTTT
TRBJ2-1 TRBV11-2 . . CASSPRGWEGPNEQFF TGTGCCAGCAGCCCCAGGGGATGGGAGGGCCCCAATGAGCAGTTCTTC
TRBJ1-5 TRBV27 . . CASSFRTNQPQHF TGTGCCAGCAGTTTTAGAACGAATCAGCCCCAGCATTTT
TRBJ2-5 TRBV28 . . CASSYGDTQETQYF TGTGCCAGCAGTTACGGGGATACCCAAGAGACCCAGTACTTC
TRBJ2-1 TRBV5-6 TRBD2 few CASSRGLAAYNEQFF TGTGCCAGCAGCCGAGGACTAGCGGCCTACAATGAGCAGTTCTTC
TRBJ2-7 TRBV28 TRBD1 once CASSLGQGFYEQYF TGTGCCAGCAGTTTGGGACAGGGGTTCTACGAGCAGTACTTC
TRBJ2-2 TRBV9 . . CASSVAPPGNTGELFF TGTGCCAGCAGCGTAGCGCCTCCCGGGAACACCGGGGAGCTGTTTTTT
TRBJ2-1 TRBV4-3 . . CASSQEWSSYNEQFF TGCGCCAGCAGCCAAGAGTGGAGCTCCTACAATGAGCAGTTCTTC
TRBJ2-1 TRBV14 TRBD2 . CASSQFSSGLYNEQFF TGTGCCAGCAGCCAATTCTCATCGGGACTATACAATGAGCAGTTCTTC
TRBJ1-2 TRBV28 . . CASSSGPVYGYTF TGTGCCAGCAGCTCGGGACCGGTCTATGGCTACACCTTC
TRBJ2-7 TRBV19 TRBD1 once CASSIGVGQGAREQYF TGTGCCAGTAGTATCGGGGTTGGACAGGGGGCGAGGGAGCAGTACTTC
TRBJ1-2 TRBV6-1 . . CASSEVGGNYGYTF TGTGCCAGCAGTGAAGTGGGGGGTAACTATGGCTACACCTTC
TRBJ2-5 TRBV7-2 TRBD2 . CASRPGTSGVQYQETQYF TGTGCCAGCAGGCCCGGGACTAGCGGAGTCCAGTACCAAGAGACCCAGTACTTC
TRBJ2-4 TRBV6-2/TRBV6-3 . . CASSLAPIRAKNIQYF TGTGCCAGCAGTTTAGCCCCCATTAGGGCCAAAAACATTCAGTACTTC
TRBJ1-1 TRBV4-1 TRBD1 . CASSQDQVGGRTEAFF TGCGCCAGCAGCCAAGATCAAGTAGGGGGCCGCACTGAAGCTTTCTTT
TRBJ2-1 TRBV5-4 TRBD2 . CASSFGRLGAGTSLNEQFF TGTGCCAGCAGCTTTGGAAGGCTGGGGGCCGGGACTAGTCTCAATGAGCAGTTCTTC
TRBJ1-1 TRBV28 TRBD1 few CATSYGDRPNTEAFF TGTGCCACCTCGTATGGGGACAGACCGAACACTGAAGCTTTCTTT
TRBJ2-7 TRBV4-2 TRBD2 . CASSQSGWTSGDPEQYF TGTGCCAGCAGCCAGTCGGGCTGGACTAGCGGGGATCCCGAGCAGTACTTC
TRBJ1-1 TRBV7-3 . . CASSQGLGAEAFF TGTGCCAGCAGCCAAGGTTTGGGCGCTGAAGCTTTCTTT
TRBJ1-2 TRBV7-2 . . CASSIWGDGYTF TGTGCCAGCAGCATATGGGGTGATGGCTACACCTTC
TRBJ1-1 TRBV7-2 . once CASSARWATGRVNTEAFF TGTGCCAGCAGCGCAAGATGGGCTACAGGGCGGGTGAACACTGAAGCTTTCTTT
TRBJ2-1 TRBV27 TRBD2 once CASSLYRSGGAYNEQFF TGTGCCAGCAGTTTGTATCGGTCCGGGGGGGCTTACAATGAGCAGTTCTTC
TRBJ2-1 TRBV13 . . CASSIRDNRNEQFF TGTGCCAGCAGCATCCGGGACAACCGCAATGAGCAGTTCTTC
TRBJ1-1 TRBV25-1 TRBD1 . CASSEVGTGGRRTEAFF TGTGCCAGCAGTGAAGTAGGGACAGGGGGACGGAGGACTGAAGCTTTCTTT
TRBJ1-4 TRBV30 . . CASAIPPEKLFF TGTGCCTCCGCCATACCACCTGAAAAACTGTTTTTT
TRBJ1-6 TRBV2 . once CASIPGADYNSPLHF TGTGCCAGCATCCCCGGTGCTGATTATAATTCACCCCTCCACTTT
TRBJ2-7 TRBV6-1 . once CASSEGAMGSYEQYF TGTGCCAGCAGTGAAGGAGCAATGGGGTCTTACGAGCAGTACTTC
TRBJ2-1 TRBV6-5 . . CASSLRVASYNEQFF TGTGCCAGCAGTCTCAGGGTTGCATCCTACAATGAGCAGTTCTTC
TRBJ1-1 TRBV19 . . CASMRQGENTEAFF TGTGCCAGTATGAGGCAGGGTGAAAACACTGAAGCTTTCTTT
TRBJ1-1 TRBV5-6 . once CASRQGFNTEAFF TGTGCCAGCAGGCAGGGGTTTAACACTGAAGCTTTCTTT
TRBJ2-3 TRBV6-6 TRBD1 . CASSQLGGRGPSTDTQYF TGTGCCAGCAGTCAACTAGGTGGAAGGGGGCCCAGCACAGATACGCAGTATTTT
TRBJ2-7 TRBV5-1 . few CASSYYSYEQYF TGCGCCAGCAGCTATTACTCCTACGAGCAGTACTTC
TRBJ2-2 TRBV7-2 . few CASSFSRGAAGELFF TGTGCCAGCAGCTTTTCCCGGGGGGCCGCCGGGGAGCTGTTTTTT
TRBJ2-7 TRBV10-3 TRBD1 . CAIREMDRGPAYEQYF TGTGCCATCAGGGAGATGGACAGGGGGCCAGCCTACGAGCAGTACTTC
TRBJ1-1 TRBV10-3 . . CAISGGGGMNTEAFF TGTGCCATCAGTGGAGGTGGGGGAATGAACACTGAAGCTTTCTTT
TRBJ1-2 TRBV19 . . CASSMGWGETFYGYTF TGTGCCAGTAGTATGGGCTGGGGCGAAACCTTCTATGGCTACACCTTC
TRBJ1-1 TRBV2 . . CASSDPGGQANTEAFF TGTGCCAGCAGTGATCCCGGGGGGCAGGCGAACACTGAAGCTTTCTTT
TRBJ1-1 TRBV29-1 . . CSVEGRDTEAFF TGCAGCGTCGAGGGACGGGACACTGAAGCTTTCTTT
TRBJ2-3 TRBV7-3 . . CASSYRGDTDTQYF TGTGCCAGCAGCTATCGCGGGGACACAGATACGCAGTATTTT
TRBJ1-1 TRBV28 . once CASSFHTEAFF TGTGCCAGCAGTTTTCACACTGAAGCTTTCTTT